This TCR beta chain was identified in a study of T cells after yellow fever vaccination. Findings and caveats of the study: In FACS-sorted repertoires, abundant clonotypes from the bulk population could appear as contaminants.

Trimming took off 2 bases at V and 4 bases at J, with 8 bases between the two ends. The CDR3 consists of 13 residues. Per germline, CDR1 SGHRS and CDR2 YFSETQ. TCRdb re-called the 5' RACE reads with MiXCR, one entry per CDR3 protein. This sample yields roughly 500,000 distinct CDR3 sequences, of which about 19% are seen a single time; around an eighth belongs to the top ten. This clonotype was seen a few times. The antigen remains undetermined. The genes are TRBV5-1 and TRBJ2-3, with unresolved D. The material sequenced was PBMCs, taken 15 days after the yellow fever booster vaccination. This receptor was taken from a man younger than 45 who received the YFV17D yellow fever vaccine. The CDR3 protein is CASSFSSPDTQYF. In nucleotides, the CDR3 is TGCGCCAGCAGCTTTTCGTCCCCAGATACGCAGTATTTT.